This T cell receptor (beta chain) was identified in a study of cytomegalovirus exposure and HLA in healthy donors. The study, taken as a whole, reports: An analysis that was carried out later associated 15,000 to 20,000 TCR beta sequences with HLA alleles at 0.05 false discovery rate. An analysis done earlier found most TCR beta V segments productive about 87% or about 30% of the time. Investigators reported 164 TCR beta chains as tied to cytomegalovirus.

In the PCR, 60 Vbeta and 13 Jbeta primers were used. The repertoire was sequenced with immunoSEQ multiplex PCR; TCRdb's copy has only in-frame clones and lacks some. The data hold approximately 200,000 clones, with 78% observed a single time. Comment on this clone: Its antigen is as yet unknown.

Trimming took 4 bases from V and 5 from J; bases not matched to a gene: 10. CDR3 size: 15 residues. Germline CDR1 SGHNT, CDR2 YYREEE (reference sequence). The TCR was taken from a woman aged 25 to 39 in good health and CMV-seropositive. The V call is TRBV5-4, the J call TRBJ1-1; 8 bases agree with TRBD1. The sequenced material came from PBMCs. The CDR3 region is CASSPGGQAGTEAFF. In DNA, the CDR3 is TGTGCCAGCAGCCCCGGGGGACAGGCGGGGACTGAAGCTTTCTTT.